A single sample gave rise to the 15 T cell receptor beta chains below, sequenced in a study of regulatory T cells in long-lasting Graves disease. CDR3-region Arm-PCR and iRepertoire HTBI primers produced the TCR beta libraries. MiXCR was run by TCRdb on the multiplex PCR reads, yielding one entry per CDR3 protein. The sample includes 400,000 to 450,000 distinct CDR3 sequences, around a quarter seen only once; the top ten take roughly a quarter. This sample's time point: persistent/refractory GD, antithyroid drugs over 5 years with positive TRAb. PBMC RNA was the source of the TCR library. This material consisted of peripheral blood mononuclear cells (PBMCs), taken when the disease was refractory, from a patient treated with antithyroid drugs. These receptors came from a female donor with Graves disease.

This rearrangement joins TRBV4-3 to TRBJ2-3; D unclear. V lost 0 bases and J 0 bases, leaving 10 bases between the germline ends. This CDR3 is 16 amino acids long. Per the germline V gene, CDR1 is LGHNA and CDR2 is YSLEER. In nucleotides, the CDR3 is TGCGCCAGCAGCCAAGATCCAGCTACAAGCACAGATACGCAGTATTTT. Its protein is CASSQDPATSTDTQYF.

This chain connects TRBV2 to TRBJ2-7, with unresolved D. V was trimmed by 5 bases and J by 5 bases, leaving 7 bases between them. This CDR3 spans 11 amino acids. Germline values: CDR1 SNHLY, CDR2 FYNNEI. The chain's CDR3 is CASSTADEQYF. The CDR3 region has the DNA TGTGCCAGCAGTACCGCTGACGAGCAGTACTTC.

This clonotype showed up many times. At one end the junction does not follow the germline gene, possibly because of a read error. The chain has TRBV20-1 and TRBJ2-5, with 13 nucleotides matching TRBD2. The CDR3 sequence is 17 residues long. The germline V gene has CDR1 DFQATT and CDR2 SNEGSKA (reference sequence). The CDR3 DNA sequence: TGCAGTGCTGGAGACCCCATGACTAGCGGGGGGAGAGAGACCCAGTACTTC. Translating gives CSAGDPMTSGGRETQYF.

This chain uses TRBV7-9 with TRBJ2-2, with 8 nucleotides matching TRBD2. J gave up 7 bases and V 5 bases, and 9 bases lay outside the gene matches. This CDR3 contains 15 residues. Looked up from germline, CDR1 is SEHNR and CDR2 is FQNEAQ (reference sequence). For the CDR3, the DNA is TGTGCCAGCAGCCGCCCGACTAGCGAAGGCGGGGAGCTGTTTTTT. Its translation is CASSRPTSEGGELFF.

This clonotype came up many times. This chain links TRBV30 with TRBJ1-2; D may be TRBD1 (6 bases). The CDR3 has 12 residues. V was pared by 1 base and J by 6 bases, with 9 bases between. Germline lookup yields CDR1 GTSNPN and CDR2 SVGIG (reference sequence). The DNA for the CDR3 is TGTGCCTGGAGTGCCACAGGGAATGGCTACACCTTC. This encodes CAWSATGNGYTF.

Comments on this clonotype: This may be a read error, as it is one base from a much larger clone. The conserved phenylalanine or tryptophan is not found at the CDR3 terminus, so this likely reflects a read error. CDR3 protein: CSVERPGRHTEAFS. The CDR3 DNA follows: TGCAGCGTGGAGAGACCGGGCAGGCACACTGAAGCTTTCTCT. The chain joins TRBV29-1 to TRBJ1-1; D is uncertain. V was shortened by 6 bases and J by 3 bases, with 17 bases between the two germline ends. Germline CDR1 reads SQVTM; CDR2 reads ANQGSEA. CDR3 length equals 14 residues.

The sample holds one count of this clonotype. The J gene is TRBJ2-5, the V gene TRBV20-1, with a tentative D call TRBD2 (6 bases). CDR3 length: 15 amino acids. Germline CDR1 reads DFQATT; CDR2 reads SNEGSKA (reference sequence). Trimming stripped 1 base from V and 4 bases from J, with 16 bases between. The chain's CDR3 is CSARVSRRDRETQYF. The CDR3 nucleotides read TGCAGTGCTAGAGTGAGCAGGAGGGATCGAGAGACCCAGTACTTC.

This clonotype occurred a few times. V gene TRBV5-1 combines with J gene TRBJ2-2; D ambiguous. Germline V lookup: CDR1 SGHRS, CDR2 YFSETQ. This CDR3 is built from 15 residues. With 0 bases removed from V and 3 bases from J, the gap between germline ends came to 9 bases. In DNA, the CDR3 is TGCGCCAGCAGCTTGGTCGGCGACTACACCGGGGAGCTGTTTTTT. This codes for CASSLVGDYTGELFF.

V and J are TRBV6-1 and TRBJ2-7; TRBD1 matches at 10 bases. CDR3 size: 14 residues. The germline CDR1 and CDR2 sequences are MNHNS and SASEGT. Losses at the gene ends were 5 bases for V and 8 bases for J; bases not matched to a gene: 9. The CDR3 DNA follows: TGTGCCAGCAGTCCCCCGGGACAGGGGCGCAAGCAGTACTTC. Encoded protein: CASSPPGQGRKQYF.

The gene calls are TRBV28 and TRBJ1-2, with 8 bases that match TRBD1. The CDR3 has 14 residues. With 6 bases clipped from V and 7 bases from J, the junction kept 10 bases outside the gene matches. CDR1 and CDR2 (germline): MDHEN, SYDVKM. CDR3 bases: TGTGCCAGCAGCAACCCAACAGGGGGGGTTGGCTACACCTTC. This codes for CASSNPTGGVGYTF.

The chain couples TRBV10-2 to TRBJ2-4, with TRBD2 identical over 7 bases. Germline CDR1 reads WSHSY; CDR2 reads SAAADI. V was clipped by 3 bases and J by 5 bases; unmatched bases: 10. There are 16 residues in the CDR3. DNA for the CDR3: TGCGCCAGCAGTGATTGGGCGGGAGTTAGCGAAAACATTCAGTACTTC. Protein: CASSDWAGVSENIQYF.

This clonotype was counted a few times. The chain recombines TRBV20-1 with TRBJ2-2, with a weak D call TRBD2 (6 bases). The CDR3 spans 13 residues. The V gene's germline CDR1 is DFQATT and CDR2 SNEGSKA (reference sequence). The V end was cut by 0 bases, the J end by 10 bases, with 12 bases between. The CDR3 DNA is TGCAGTGCTAGAGATGGGGGGAATGCGGAGCTGTTTTTT. As protein: CSARDGGNAELFF.

The chain carries TRBV10-3 and TRBJ2-7, with D perhaps being TRBD1 or TRBD2 (6 bases each). The CDR3 covers 14 residues. V lost 6 bases and J lost 0, with 12 bases in between. CDR1 and CDR2 (germline): ENHRY, SYGVKD. This chain's CDR3 is CAIRIGGSSYEQYF. The CDR3 bases are TGTGCCATCAGAATAGGGGGGAGCTCCTACGAGCAGTACTTC.

This clonotype has a count of ten or more. The chain uses TRBV7-8 and TRBJ1-2; D is undetermined. This CDR3 comprises 15 residues. Trimming removed 3 bases at V and 0 bases at J, with 11 bases between. Germline CDR1 reads SGHVS; CDR2 reads FQNEAQ. The CDR3 sequence is CASSFTSGTNYGYTF. The CDR3 nucleotides are TGTGCCAGCAGCTTCACCTCAGGAACTAACTATGGCTACACCTTC.

The table lists this clonotype with many counts. The rearrangement uses TRBV7-8 and TRBJ1-5; D gene ambiguous. The V end was cut by 4 bases, the J end by 4 bases, with 11 bases between. The CDR3 has 14 residues. Germline V gene lookup returns CDR1 SGHVS and CDR2 FQNEAQ. The CDR3 loop is CASSSMVGNQPQHF. As DNA, the CDR3 is TGTGCCAGCAGCTCCATGGTAGGGAATCAGCCCCAGCATTTT. Based on the CDR3 plus reference TRBV7-8 and TRBJ1-5, the full variable domain is GAGVSQSPRYKVAKRGQDVALRCDPISGHVSLFWYQQALGQGPEFLTYFQNEAQLDKSGLPSDRFFAERPEGSVSTLKIQRTQQEDSAVYLCASSSMVGNQPQHFGDGTRLSIL.